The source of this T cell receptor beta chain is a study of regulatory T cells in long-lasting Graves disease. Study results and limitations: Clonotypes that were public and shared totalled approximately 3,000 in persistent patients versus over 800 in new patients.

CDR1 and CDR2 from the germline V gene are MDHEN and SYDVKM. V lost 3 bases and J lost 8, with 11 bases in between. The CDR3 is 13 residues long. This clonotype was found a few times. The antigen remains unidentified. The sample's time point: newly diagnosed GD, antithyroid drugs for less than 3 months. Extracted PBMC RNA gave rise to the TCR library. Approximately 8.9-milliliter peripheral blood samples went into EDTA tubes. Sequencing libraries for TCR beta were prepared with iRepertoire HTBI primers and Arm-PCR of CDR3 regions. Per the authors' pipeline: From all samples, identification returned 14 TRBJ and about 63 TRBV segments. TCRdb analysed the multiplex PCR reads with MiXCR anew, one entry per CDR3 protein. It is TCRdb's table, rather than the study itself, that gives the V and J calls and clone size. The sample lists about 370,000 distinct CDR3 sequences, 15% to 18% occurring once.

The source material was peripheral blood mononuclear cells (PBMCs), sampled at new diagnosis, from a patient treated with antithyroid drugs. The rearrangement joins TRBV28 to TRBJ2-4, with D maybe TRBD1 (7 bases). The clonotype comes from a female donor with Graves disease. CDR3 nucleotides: TGTGCCAGCAGTTTTGGCAGGGGGGACATTCAGTACTTC. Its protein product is CASSFGRGDIQYF.